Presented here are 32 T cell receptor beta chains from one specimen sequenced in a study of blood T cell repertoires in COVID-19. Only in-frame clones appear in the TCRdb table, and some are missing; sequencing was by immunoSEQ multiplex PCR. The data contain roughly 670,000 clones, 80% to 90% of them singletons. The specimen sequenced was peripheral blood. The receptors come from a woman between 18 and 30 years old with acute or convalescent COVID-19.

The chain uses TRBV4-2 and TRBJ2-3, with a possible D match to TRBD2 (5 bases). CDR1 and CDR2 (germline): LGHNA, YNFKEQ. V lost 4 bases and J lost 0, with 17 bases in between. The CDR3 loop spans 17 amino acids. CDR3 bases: TGTGCCAGCAGCCCCGAACTAGAGATCACTAGCACAGATACGCAGTATTTT. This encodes CASSPELEITSTDTQYF.

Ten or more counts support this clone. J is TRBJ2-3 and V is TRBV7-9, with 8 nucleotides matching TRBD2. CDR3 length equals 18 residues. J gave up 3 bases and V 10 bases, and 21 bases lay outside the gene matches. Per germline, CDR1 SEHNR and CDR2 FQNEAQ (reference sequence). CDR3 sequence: CATTGGRGAYRSTDTQYF. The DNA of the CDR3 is TGTGCCACCACGGGTGGGCGGGGGGCTTATCGGTCGACAGATACGCAGTATTTT.

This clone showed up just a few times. The CDR3 protein is CASSPHIAGGLDTQYF. CDR3 DNA sequence: TGTGCCAGTAGTCCCCATATAGCGGGGGGTCTAGATACGCAGTATTTT. This chain connects TRBV19 to TRBJ2-3; 10 bases map to TRBD2. Germline assignment: CDR1 LNHDA and CDR2 SQIVND (reference sequence). The trim removed 5 bases at V and 5 bases at J, leaving 10 bases unmatched. This CDR3 has 16 residues.

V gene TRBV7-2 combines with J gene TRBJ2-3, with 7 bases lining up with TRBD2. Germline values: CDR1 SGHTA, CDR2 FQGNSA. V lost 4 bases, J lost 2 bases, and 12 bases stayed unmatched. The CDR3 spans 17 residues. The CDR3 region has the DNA TGTGCCAGCAGCTCAAGCGGGGTTGGCTCTCTCACAGATACGCAGTATTTT. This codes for CASSSSGVGSLTDTQYF.

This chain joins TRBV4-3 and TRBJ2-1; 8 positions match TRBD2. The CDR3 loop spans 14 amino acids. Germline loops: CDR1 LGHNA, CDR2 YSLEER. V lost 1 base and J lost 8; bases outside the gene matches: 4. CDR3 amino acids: CASSQAGGVDEQFF. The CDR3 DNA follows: TGCGCCAGCAGCCAAGCGGGGGGGGTGGATGAGCAGTTCTTC.

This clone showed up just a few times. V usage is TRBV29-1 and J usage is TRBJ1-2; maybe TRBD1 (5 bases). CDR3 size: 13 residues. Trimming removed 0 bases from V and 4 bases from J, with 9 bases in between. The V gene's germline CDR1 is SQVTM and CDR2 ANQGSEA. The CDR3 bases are TGCAGCGTTGAAGACAGGGCGCCCTATGGCTACACCTTC. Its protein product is CSVEDRAPYGYTF. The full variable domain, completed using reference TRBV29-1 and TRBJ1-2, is SAVISQKPSRDICQRGTSLTIQCQVDSQVTMMFWYRQQPGQSLTLIATANQGSEATYESGFVIDKFPISRPNLTFSTLTVSNMSPEDSSIYLCSVEDRAPYGYTFGSGTRLTVV.

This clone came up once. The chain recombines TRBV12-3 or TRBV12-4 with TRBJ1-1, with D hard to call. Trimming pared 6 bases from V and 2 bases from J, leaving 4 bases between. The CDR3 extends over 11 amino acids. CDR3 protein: CASSPNTEAFF. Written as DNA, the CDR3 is TGTGCCAGCAGCCCTAACACTGAAGCTTTCTTT.

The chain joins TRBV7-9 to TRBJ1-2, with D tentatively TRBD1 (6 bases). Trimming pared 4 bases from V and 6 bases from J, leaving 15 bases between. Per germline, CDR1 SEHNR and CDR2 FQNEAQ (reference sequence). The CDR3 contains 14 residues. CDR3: CASSSRGWGDGYTF. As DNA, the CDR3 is TGTGCCAGCAGCTCTAGGGGGTGGGGTGATGGCTACACCTTC. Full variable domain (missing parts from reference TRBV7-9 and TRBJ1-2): DTGVSQNPRHKITKRGQNVTFRCDPISEHNRLYWYRQTLGQGPEFLTYFQNEAQLEKSRLLSDRFSAERPKGSFSTLEIQRTEQGDSAMYLCASSSRGWGDGYTFGSGTRLTVV.

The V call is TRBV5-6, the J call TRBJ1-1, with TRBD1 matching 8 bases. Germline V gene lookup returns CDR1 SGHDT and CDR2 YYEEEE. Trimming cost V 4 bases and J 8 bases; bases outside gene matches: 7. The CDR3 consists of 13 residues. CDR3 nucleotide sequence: TGTGCCAGCAGCCCGGACAGGGCATACGAAGCTTTCTTT. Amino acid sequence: CASSPDRAYEAFF.

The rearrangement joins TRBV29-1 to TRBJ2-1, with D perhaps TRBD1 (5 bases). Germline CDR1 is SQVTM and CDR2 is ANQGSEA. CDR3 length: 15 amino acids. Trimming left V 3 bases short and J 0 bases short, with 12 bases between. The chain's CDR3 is CSVETPQGSYNEQFF. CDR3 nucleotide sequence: TGCAGCGTTGAGACTCCCCAGGGCTCCTACAATGAGCAGTTCTTC.

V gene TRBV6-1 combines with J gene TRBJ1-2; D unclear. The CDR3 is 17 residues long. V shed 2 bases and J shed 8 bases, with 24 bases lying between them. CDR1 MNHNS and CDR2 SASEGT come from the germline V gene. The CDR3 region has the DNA TGTGCCAGCAGTGAAAACGGACTTAGGCGGCCTCTAAAGGGCTACACCTTC. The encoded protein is CASSENGLRRPLKGYTF.

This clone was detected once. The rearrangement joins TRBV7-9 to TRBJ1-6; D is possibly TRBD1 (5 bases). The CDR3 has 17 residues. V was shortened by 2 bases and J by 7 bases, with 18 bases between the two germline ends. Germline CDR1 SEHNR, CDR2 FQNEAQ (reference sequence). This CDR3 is CASSLRLQGTANSPLHF. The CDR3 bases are TGTGCCAGCAGCTTAAGGCTCCAGGGTACAGCAAATTCACCCCTCCACTTT.

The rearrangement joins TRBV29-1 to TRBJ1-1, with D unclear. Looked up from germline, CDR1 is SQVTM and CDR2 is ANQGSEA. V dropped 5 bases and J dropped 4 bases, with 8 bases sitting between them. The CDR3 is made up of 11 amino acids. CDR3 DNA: TGCAGCGTTAAGCCAGGCACTGAAGCTTTCTTT. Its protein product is CSVKPGTEAFF.

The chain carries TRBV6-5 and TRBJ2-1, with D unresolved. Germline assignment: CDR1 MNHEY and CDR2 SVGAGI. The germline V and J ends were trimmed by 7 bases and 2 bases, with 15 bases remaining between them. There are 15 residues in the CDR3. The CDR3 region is CASIEPRWPYNEQFF. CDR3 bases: TGTGCCAGCATCGAGCCGCGGTGGCCCTACAATGAGCAGTTCTTC.

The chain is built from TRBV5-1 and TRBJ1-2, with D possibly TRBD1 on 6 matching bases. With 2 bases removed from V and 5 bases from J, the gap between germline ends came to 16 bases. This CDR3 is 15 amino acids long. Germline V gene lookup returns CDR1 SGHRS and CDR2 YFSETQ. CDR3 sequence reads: CASSLSGLGGYGYTF. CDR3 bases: TGCGCCAGCAGCTTAAGCGGCCTAGGGGGATATGGCTACACCTTC.

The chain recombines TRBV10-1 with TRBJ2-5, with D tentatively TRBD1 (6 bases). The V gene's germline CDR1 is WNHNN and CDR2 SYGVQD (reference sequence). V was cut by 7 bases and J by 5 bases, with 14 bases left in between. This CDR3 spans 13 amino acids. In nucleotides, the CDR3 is TGCGCCAGCACAGGGGTCCCGGGGGAGACCCAGTACTTC. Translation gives CASTGVPGETQYF.

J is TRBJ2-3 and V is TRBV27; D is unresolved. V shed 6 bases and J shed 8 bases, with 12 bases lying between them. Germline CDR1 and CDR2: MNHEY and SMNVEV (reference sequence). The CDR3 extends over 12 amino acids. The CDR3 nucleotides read TGTGCCAGCAGCTCCTCCCCCAGTACGCAGTATTTT. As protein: CASSSSPSTQYF.

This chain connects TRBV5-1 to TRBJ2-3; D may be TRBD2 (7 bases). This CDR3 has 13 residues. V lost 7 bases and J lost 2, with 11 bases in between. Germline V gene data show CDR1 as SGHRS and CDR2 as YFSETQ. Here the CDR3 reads CASSGGPTDTQYF. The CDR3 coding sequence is TGCGCCAGCTCCGGGGGGCCCACAGATACGCAGTATTTT.

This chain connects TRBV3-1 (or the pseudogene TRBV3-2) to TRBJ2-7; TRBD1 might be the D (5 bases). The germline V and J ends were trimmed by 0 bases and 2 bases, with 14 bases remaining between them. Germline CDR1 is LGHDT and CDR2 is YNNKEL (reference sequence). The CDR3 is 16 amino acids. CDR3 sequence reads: CASSQESGRRAYEQYF. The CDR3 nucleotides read TGTGCCAGCAGCCAAGAGAGTGGACGCAGGGCCTACGAGCAGTACTTC.

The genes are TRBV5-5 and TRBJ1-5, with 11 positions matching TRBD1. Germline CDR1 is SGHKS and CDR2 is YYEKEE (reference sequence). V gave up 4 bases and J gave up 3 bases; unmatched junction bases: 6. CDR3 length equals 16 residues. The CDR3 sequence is CASSAGTGGFNQPQHF. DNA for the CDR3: TGTGCCAGCAGCGCCGGGACAGGGGGTTTCAATCAGCCCCAGCATTTT.

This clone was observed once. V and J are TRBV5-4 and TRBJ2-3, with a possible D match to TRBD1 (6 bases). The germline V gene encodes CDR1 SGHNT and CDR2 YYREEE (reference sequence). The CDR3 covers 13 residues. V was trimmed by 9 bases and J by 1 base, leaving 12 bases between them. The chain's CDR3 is CATTGSGTDTQYF. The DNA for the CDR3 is TGTGCCACCACAGGGAGTGGCACAGATACGCAGTATTTT.

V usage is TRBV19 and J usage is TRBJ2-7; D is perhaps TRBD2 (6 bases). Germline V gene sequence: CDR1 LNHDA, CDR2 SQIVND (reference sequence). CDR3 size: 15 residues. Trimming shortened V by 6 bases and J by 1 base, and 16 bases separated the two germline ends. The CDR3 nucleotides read TGTGCCAGTAGATCCCCCGGGGGACGGTCCTACGAGCAGTACTTC. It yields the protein CASRSPGGRSYEQYF.

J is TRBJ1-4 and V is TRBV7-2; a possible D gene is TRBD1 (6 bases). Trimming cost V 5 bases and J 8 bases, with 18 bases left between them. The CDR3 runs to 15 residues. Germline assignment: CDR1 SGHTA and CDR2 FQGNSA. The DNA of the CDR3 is TGTGCCAGCAGCGCAGATCCAGGGGTTAGCGAAAAACTGTTTTTT. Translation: CASSADPGVSEKLFF.

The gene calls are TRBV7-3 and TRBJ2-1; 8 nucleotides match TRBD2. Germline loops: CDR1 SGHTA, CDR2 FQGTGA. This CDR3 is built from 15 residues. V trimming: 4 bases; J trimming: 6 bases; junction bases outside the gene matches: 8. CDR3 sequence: CASSYAGGLLNEQFF. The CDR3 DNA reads TGTGCCAGCAGCTACGCGGGGGGACTTCTCAATGAGCAGTTCTTC.

CDR3: CASSSLSSVSPLHF. In DNA, the CDR3 is TGTGCCAGCAGCTCACTCTCTAGTGTTTCACCCCTCCACTTT. This rearrangement joins TRBV5-4 to TRBJ1-6; D is uncertain. The CDR3 totals 14 residues. The V end lost 3 bases, the J end lost 9 bases, and 13 bases lay between the germline ends. CDR1 and CDR2 (germline): SGHNT, YYREEE (reference sequence). Complete variable domain (other parts from reference TRBV5-4 and TRBJ1-6): ETGVTQSPTHLIKTRGQQVTLRCSSQSGHNTVSWYQQALGQGPQFIFQYYREEENGRGNFPPRFSGLQFPNYSSELNVNALELDDSALYLCASSSLSSVSPLHFGNGTRLTVT.

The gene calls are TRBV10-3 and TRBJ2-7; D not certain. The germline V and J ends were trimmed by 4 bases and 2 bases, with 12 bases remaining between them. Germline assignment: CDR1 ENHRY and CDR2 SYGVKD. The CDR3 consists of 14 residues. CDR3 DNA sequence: TGTGCCATCAGTGTAGCCAGCCGTACCTACGAGCAGTACTTC. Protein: CAISVASRTYEQYF.

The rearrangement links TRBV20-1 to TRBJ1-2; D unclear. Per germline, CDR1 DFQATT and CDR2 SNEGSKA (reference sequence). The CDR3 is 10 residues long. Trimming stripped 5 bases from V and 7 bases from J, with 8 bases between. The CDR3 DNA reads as TGCAGTGCTCCCCTCTTTGGCTACACCTTC. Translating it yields CSAPLFGYTF.

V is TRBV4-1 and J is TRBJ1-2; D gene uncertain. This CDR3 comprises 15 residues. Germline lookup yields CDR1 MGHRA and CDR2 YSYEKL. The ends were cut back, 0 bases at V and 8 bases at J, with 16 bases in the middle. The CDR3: CASSQDRSSPGGYTF. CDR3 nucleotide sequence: TGCGCCAGCAGCCAAGATAGGTCTTCCCCGGGGGGCTACACCTTC.

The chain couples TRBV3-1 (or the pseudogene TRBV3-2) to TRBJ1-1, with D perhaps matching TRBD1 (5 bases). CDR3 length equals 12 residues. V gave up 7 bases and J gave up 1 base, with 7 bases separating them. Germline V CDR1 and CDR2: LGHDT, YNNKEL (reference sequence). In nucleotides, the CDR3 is TGTGCCAGCACCACAGGGAACACTGAAGCTTTCTTT. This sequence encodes CASTTGNTEAFF.

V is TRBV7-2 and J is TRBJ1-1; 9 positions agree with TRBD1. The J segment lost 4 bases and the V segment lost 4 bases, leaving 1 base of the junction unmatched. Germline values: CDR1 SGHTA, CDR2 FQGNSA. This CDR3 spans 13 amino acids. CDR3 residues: CASSWGQGTEAFF. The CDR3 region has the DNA TGTGCCAGCAGCTGGGGACAGGGCACTGAAGCTTTCTTT.

CDR3 in DNA: TGCGCCAGCAGCCAAGGCCGCTTATCAGGGGAACGCACCGGGGAGCTGTTTTTT. Its protein product is CASSQGRLSGERTGELFF. V usage is TRBV4-1 and J usage is TRBJ2-2, with a possible D match to TRBD1 (6 bases). Germline CDR1 is MGHRA and CDR2 is YSYEKL. CDR3 size: 18 residues. V shed 1 base and J shed 4 bases, with 19 bases lying between them.

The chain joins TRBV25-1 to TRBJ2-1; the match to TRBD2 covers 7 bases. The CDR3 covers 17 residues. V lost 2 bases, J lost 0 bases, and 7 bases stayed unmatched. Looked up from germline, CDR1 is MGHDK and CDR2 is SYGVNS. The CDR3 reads CASSEGRGGPSYNEQFF. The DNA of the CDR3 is TGTGCCAGCAGTGAAGGGCGCGGGGGACCCTCCTACAATGAGCAGTTCTTC.